This T cell receptor (beta chain) was retrieved from a study of blood T cell repertoires in COVID-19. About the study: The United States, Italy and Spain were the sources of the acute and convalescent COVID-19 samples. PBMCs, B-cell-depleted T cells, or T cells provided the cDNA or gDNA that made up the material.

Germline CDR1 SNHLY, CDR2 FYNNEI. The J segment lost 0 bases and the V segment lost 3 bases, leaving 7 bases of the junction unmatched. The CDR3 consists of 16 residues. Per the study methods: The authors estimated nucleated cell counts from reference gene primer amplification. The repertoire was sequenced with immunoSEQ multiplex PCR; TCRdb's copy has only in-frame clones and lacks some. That table is the source of V, J and clone size, and D and trimming were worked out from the DNA. Of 100,000 or so clones detected, about 75% appear once; the ten largest clones hold approximately 19%. The source is a woman aged 65 to 85 with acute or convalescent COVID-19. The sequenced sample was peripheral blood. The V call is TRBV2, the J call TRBJ1-2; TRBD1 aligns across 7 bases. The CDR3 DNA reads as TGTGCCAGCAGTGATCCGGGACAGTTATCTAACTATGGCTACACCTTC. It encodes CASSDPGQLSNYGYTF.